This T cell receptor beta chain emerged from a study of vaccination and CD4 T cells after COVID-19. On the study more broadly: The convalescents were made up of six males and four females, two of whom were Hispanic. At a median around 92 days (range 35 to 161) after diagnosis, post-COVID samples were drawn. Median time from second vaccine dose to sampling was over 55 days (14 to 241).

The Oncomine TCR Beta short-read assay sequenced DNA from cultured CD4+ T cells. TCRdb re-derived calls from the PCR reads in MiXCR, one entry per CDR3 protein. The data show around 19,000 distinct CDR3 sequences, about 51% seen once. The CDR3 consists of 16 residues. V was trimmed by 3 bases and J by 1 base, leaving 16 bases between them. CDR1 and CDR2 (germline): GTSNPN, SVGIG (reference sequence). In regard to this clonotype: Its target is not known.

The study, taken as a whole, reports: Post-vaccination, and not before, a median about 90% of reactive clones appeared in convalescent patients.

The treatment is: roughly 11-day PBMC culture with coronavirus spike peptide pools or control peptides (ViraFEST assay). The material sequenced was CD4+ T cells from blood, cultured in vitro. The clonotype originates from a human donor who had recovered from COVID-19. The V and J genes are TRBV30 and TRBJ1-5, with D perhaps matching TRBD1 (5 bases). In nucleotides, the CDR3 is TGTGCCTGGAGGGGACGTAGGGGCGGGAGCAATCAGCCCCAGCATTTT. Translation: CAWRGRRGGSNQPQHF.